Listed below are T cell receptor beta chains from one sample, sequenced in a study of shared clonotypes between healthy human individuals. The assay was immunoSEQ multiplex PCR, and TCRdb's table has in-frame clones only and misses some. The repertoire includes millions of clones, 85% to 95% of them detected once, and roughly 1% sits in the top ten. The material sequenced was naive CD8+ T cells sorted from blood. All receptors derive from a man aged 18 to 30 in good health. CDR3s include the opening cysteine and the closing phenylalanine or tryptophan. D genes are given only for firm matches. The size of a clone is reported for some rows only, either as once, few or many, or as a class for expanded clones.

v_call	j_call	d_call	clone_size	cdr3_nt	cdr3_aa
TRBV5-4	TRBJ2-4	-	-	TGTGCCAGCAGAGTAAGGGGTAGTGCCAAAAACATTCAGTACTTC	CASRVRGSAKNIQYF
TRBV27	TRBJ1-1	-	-	TGTGCCAGCAGGTCCCTTTGGGGGACTGAAGCTTTCTTT	CASRSLWGTEAFF
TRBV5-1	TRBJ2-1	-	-	TGCGCCAGCAGCTTCTTGACAGGCGGGGACAATGAGCAGTTCTTC	CASSFLTGGDNEQFF
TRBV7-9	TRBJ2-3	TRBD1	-	TGTGCCAGCAGCAGGGACAGGGGGTTCCCCACAGATACGCAGTATTTT	CASSRDRGFPTDTQYF
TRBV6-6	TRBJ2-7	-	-	TGTGCCAGCAGTTCCGGGACCTACGAGCAGTACTTC	CASSSGTYEQYF
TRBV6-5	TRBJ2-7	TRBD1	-	TGTGCCAGCAGACCCCGGACAGGGATCAACGAGCAGTACTTC	CASRPRTGINEQYF
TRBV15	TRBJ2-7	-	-	TGTGCCACCAGCCTGACCGGGCCCTCCTACGAGCAGTACTTC	CATSLTGPSYEQYF
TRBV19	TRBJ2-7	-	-	TGTGCCAGTAGTATAAGGCAGGGCGGATATATCGAGCAGTACTTC	CASSIRQGGYIEQYF
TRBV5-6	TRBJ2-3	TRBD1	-	TGTGCCAGCAGCTTATGGGACAGGGGCTTCACAGATACGCAGTATTTT	CASSLWDRGFTDTQYF
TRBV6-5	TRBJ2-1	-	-	TGTGCCACTCTGGGGGCCTCCTACAATGAGCAGTTCTTC	CATLGASYNEQFF
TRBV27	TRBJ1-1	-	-	TGTGCCAGCAGACAACAGGGTAACACTGAAGCTTTCTTT	CASRQQGNTEAFF
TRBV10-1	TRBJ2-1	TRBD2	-	TGCGCCAGCAGTGAGTCACTAGCGGTCCCGGAGGATGAGCAGTTCTTC	CASSESLAVPEDEQFF
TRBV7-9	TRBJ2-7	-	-	TGTGCCAGCAAGGGGCAGTCCTACGAGCAGTACTTC	CASKGQSYEQYF
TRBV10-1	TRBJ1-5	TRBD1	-	TGCGCCACCCGGGACAGGGCCTTTTATAGCAATCAGCCCCAGCATTTT	CATRDRAFYSNQPQHF
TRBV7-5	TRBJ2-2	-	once	TGTGCCAGAAGCCCTAGCGCAAGAACCACCGGGGAGCTGTTTTTT	CARSPSARTTGELFF